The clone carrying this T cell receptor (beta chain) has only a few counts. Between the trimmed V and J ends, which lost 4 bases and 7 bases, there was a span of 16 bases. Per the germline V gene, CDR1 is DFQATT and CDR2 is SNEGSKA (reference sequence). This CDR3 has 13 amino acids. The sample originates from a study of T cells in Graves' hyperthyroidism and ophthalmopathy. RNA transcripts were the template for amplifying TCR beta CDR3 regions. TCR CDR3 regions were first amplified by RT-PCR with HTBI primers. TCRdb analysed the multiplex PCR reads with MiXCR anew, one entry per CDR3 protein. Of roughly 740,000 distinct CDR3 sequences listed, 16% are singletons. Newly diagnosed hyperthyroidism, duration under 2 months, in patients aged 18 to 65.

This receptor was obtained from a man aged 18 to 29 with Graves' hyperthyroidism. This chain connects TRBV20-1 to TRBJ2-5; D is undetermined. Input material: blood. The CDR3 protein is CSAIIQGGLTQYF. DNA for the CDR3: TGCAGTGCTATAATCCAAGGCGGTTTGACCCAGTACTTC.